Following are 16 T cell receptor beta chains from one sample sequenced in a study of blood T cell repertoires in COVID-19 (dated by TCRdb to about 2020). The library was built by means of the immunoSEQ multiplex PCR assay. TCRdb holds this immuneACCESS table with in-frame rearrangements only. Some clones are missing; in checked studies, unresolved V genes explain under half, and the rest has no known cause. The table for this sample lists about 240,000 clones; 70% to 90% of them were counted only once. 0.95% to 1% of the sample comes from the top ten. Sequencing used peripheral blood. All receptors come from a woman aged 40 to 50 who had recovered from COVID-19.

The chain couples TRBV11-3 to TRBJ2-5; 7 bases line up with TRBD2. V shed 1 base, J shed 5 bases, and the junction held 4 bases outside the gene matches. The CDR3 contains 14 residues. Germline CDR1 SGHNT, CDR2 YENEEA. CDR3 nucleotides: TGTGCCAGCAGCTTAGGTTTGCGGGAGGAGACCCAGTACTTC. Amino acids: CASSLGLREETQYF.

Written as DNA, the CDR3 is TGTGCCAGCAGCTTATTGTGGCGGGAGGGGGGCAACAATGAGCAGTTCTTC. The encoded protein is CASSLLWREGGNNEQFF. The chain carries TRBV7-2 and TRBJ2-1, with 9 nucleotides matching TRBD2. Per the germline V gene, CDR1 is SGHTA and CDR2 is FQGNSA. V trimming: 2 bases; J trimming: 5 bases; junction bases outside the gene matches: 10. This CDR3 has 17 amino acids.

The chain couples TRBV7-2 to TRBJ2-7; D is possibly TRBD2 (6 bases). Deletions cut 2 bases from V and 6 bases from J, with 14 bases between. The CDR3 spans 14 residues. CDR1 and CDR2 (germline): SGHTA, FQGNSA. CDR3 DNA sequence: TGTGCCAGCAGCTTAATAGGGACTCGCCGCGAGCAGTACTTC. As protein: CASSLIGTRREQYF. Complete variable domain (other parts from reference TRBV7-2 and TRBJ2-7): GAGVSQSPSNKVTEKGKDVELRCDPISGHTALYWYRQSLGQGLEFLIYFQGNSAPDKSGLPSDRFSAERTGGSVSTLTIQRTQQEDSAVYLCASSLIGTRREQYFGPGTRLTVT.

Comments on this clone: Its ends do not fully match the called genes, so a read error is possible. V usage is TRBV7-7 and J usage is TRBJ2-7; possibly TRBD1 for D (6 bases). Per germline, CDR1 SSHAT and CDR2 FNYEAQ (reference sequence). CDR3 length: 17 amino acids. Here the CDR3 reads CASSLFPSDRIAYEQYF. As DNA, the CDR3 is TGTGCTAGCAGCTTATTTCCCTCCGACAGGATCGCCTACGAGCAGTACTTC.

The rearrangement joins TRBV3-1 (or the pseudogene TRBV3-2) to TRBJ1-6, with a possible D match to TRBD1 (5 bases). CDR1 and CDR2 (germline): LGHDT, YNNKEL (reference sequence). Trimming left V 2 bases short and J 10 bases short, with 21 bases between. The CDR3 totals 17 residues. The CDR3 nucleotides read TGTGCCAGCAGCCAACCTCCGGCGGGGACGGCGAGGTCACCCCTCCACTTT. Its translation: CASSQPPAGTARSPLHF.

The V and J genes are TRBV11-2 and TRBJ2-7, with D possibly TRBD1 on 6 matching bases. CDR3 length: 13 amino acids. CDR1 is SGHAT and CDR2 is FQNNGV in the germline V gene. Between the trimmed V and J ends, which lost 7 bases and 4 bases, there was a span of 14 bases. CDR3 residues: CASNQGPRYEQYV. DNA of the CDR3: TGTGCCAGCAACCAGGGGCCCCGTTACGAGCAGTACGTC.

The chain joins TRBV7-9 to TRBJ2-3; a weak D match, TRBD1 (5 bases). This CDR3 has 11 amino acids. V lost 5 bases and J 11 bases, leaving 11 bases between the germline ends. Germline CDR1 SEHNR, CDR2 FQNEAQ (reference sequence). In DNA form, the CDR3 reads TGTGCCAGCAGCCCAGGGCAGGGGCAGTATTTT. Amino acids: CASSPGQGQYF.

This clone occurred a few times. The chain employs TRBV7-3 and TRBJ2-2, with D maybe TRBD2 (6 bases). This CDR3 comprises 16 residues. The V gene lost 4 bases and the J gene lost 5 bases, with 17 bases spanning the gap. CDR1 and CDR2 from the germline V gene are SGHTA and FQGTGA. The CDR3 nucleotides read TGTGCCAGCAGCTCCCTTGGAGGGAGAGTGACCGGGGAGCTGTTTTTT. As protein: CASSSLGGRVTGELFF.

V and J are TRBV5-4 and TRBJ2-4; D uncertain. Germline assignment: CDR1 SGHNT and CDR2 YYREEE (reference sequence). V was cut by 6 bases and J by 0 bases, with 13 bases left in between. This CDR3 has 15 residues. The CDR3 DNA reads TGTGCCAGCACCCCGACACCCATAGCCAAAAACATTCAGTACTTC. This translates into CASTPTPIAKNIQYF.

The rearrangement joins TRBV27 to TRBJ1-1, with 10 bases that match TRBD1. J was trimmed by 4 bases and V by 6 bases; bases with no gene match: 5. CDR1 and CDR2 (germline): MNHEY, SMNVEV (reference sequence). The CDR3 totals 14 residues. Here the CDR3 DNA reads TGTGCCAGCAGCGGCCGGGACAGGGGCACTGAAGCTTTCTTT. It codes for CASSGRDRGTEAFF.

CDR3 amino acids: CAADNSGANVLTF. The CDR3 DNA sequence: TGTGCCGCGGATAACTCTGGGGCCAACGTCCTGACTTTC. This chain uses TRBV24-1 with TRBJ2-6; unclear D gene. Trimming removed 12 bases at V and 0 bases at J, with 8 bases between. The CDR3 sequence is 13 residues long. Per the germline V gene, CDR1 is KGHDR and CDR2 is SFDVKD.

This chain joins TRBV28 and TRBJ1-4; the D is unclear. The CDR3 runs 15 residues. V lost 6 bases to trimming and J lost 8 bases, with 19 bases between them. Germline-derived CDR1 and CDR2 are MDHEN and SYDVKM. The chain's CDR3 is CASSTPGRGREKLFF. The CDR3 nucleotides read TGTGCCAGCAGCACACCCGGACGGGGAAGGGAAAAACTGTTTTTT. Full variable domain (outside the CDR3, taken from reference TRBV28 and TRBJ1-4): DVKVTQSSRYLVKRTGEKVFLECVQDMDHENMFWYRQDPGLGLRLIYFSYDVKMKEKGDIPEGYSVSREKKERFSLILESASTNQTSMYLCASSTPGRGREKLFFGSGTQLSVL.

The CDR3, as DNA: TGCGCCAGCAGCCAAGATGGGCTAGCGGGAACCGATACGCAGTATTTT. Translation gives CASSQDGLAGTDTQYF. The genes are TRBV4-3 and TRBJ2-3; TRBD2 matches at 9 bases. Looked up from germline, CDR1 is LGHNA and CDR2 is YSLEER. The CDR3 loop spans 16 amino acids. The V gene end was trimmed by 0 bases and the J gene end by 6 bases; junction bases not matched to a gene: 7.

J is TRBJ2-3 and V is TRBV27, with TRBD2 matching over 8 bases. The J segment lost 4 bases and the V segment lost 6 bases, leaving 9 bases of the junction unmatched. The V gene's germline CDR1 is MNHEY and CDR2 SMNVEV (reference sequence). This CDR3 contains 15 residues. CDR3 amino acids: CASRPTSGGADTQYF. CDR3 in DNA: TGTGCCAGCAGACCAACTAGCGGAGGGGCAGATACGCAGTATTTT.

For the CDR3, the DNA is TGTGCCAGCAGCCCAGGGTACACTGAAGCTTTCTTT. Encoded protein: CASSPGYTEAFF. V and J are TRBV12-3 or TRBV12-4 and TRBJ1-1; possibly TRBD1 for D (5 bases). V shed 6 bases and J shed 3 bases, with 8 bases lying between them. The CDR3 runs 12 residues.

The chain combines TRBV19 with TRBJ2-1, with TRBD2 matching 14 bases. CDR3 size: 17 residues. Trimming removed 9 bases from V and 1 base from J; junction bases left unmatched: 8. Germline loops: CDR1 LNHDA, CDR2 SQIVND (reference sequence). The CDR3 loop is CASQRTSGRLSYNEQFF. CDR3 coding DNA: TGTGCCAGCCAGCGGACTAGCGGGAGGCTTTCCTACAATGAGCAGTTCTTC.